The next 20 T cell receptor beta chains were all read from a single sample in a study of T-cell memory formation after mild COVID-19. A single record per CDR3 protein comes from TCRdb applying MiXCR to the 5' RACE reads. The sample has 310,000 or so distinct CDR3 sequences; approximately 15% are singletons. Input material: PBMCs or a T cell subset sorted from them (not recorded which). These receptors were collected from a man younger than 30 who had mild COVID-19 (a few samples of this study predate the infection). Cell type and time point are not known.

This clonotype was seen more than once but under ten times. The chain recombines TRBV12-3 or TRBV12-4 with TRBJ1-1; perhaps TRBD1 as D (6 bases). V lost 6 bases to trimming and J lost 0 bases, with 11 bases between them. CDR3 length equals 14 residues. The CDR3 reads CASSRTAMNTEAFF. The DNA for the CDR3 is TGTGCCAGCAGCAGGACAGCGATGAACACTGAAGCTTTCTTT.

This clonotype has just a few counts. The chain combines TRBV9 with TRBJ1-1; 10 bases match TRBD1. The CDR3 runs 13 residues. Germline lookup yields CDR1 SGDLS and CDR2 YYNGEE. V shed 4 bases and J 7 bases; nucleotides not matched to a gene: 4. The chain's CDR3 is CASSWTGGHEAFF. The CDR3 nucleotides read TGTGCCAGCAGCTGGACAGGGGGGCATGAAGCTTTCTTT.

This clonotype has just a few counts. V usage is TRBV7-2 and J usage is TRBJ1-2; weak D call: TRBD1 (5 bases). The germline gives CDR1 SGHTA, CDR2 FQGNSA. The CDR3 contains 14 residues. Trimming took 6 bases from V and 3 from J, leaving 14 bases between them. Written as DNA, the CDR3 is TGTGCCAGCAGGAGGGACGGGAGACACTATGGCTACACCTTC. This translates into CASRRDGRHYGYTF.

This clonotype has a count of ten or more. This chain connects TRBV7-8 to TRBJ1-6; the match to TRBD1 covers 7 bases. The germline CDR1 and CDR2 sequences are SGHVS and FQNEAQ. Trimming at V came to 4 bases and at J to 7 bases, leaving 13 bases not matched to a gene. The CDR3 extends over 17 amino acids. CDR3 sequence reads: CASSSRQGGRLNSPLHF. CDR3 sequence (DNA): TGTGCCAGCAGCTCACGTCAGGGGGGGCGCCTAAATTCACCCCTCCACTTT.

This clonotype was counted only a few times. The rearrangement uses TRBV6-5 and TRBJ2-7; D is perhaps TRBD2 (6 bases). CDR3 length equals 14 residues. Germline CDR1 and CDR2: MNHEY and SVGAGI. Trimming cost V 8 bases and J 6 bases, with 20 bases left between them. The CDR3 protein is CASSPAGPSAEQYF. In DNA, the CDR3 is TGTGCCAGCTCTCCGGCGGGGCCGTCGGCCGAGCAGTACTTC.

This clonotype was seen many times. This sequence joins TRBV10-1 and TRBJ2-7; D remains ambiguous. The CDR3 runs 11 residues. CDR1 and CDR2 (germline): WNHNN, SYGVQD (reference sequence). Trimming left V 2 bases short and J 9 bases short, with 8 bases between. The CDR3 nucleotides are TGCGCCAGCAGTGAGCCCCCCTGGCAGTACGTC. Translated: CASSEPPWQYV.

The gene calls are TRBV7-2 and TRBJ1-1, with 10 nucleotides matching TRBD1. The V gene's germline CDR1 is SGHTA and CDR2 FQGNSA. V shed 4 bases and J 2 bases; nucleotides not matched to a gene: 7. The CDR3 loop spans 16 amino acids. CDR3 protein: CASSSAGTGVNTEAFF. The DNA for the CDR3 is TGTGCCAGCAGCTCCGCCGGGACAGGGGTAAACACTGAAGCTTTCTTT.

This clonotype was seen a few times. The chain combines TRBV27 with TRBJ2-1, with 7 bases identical to TRBD1. CDR3 size: 11 residues. Germline trimming cut 11 bases from V and 13 bases from J; bases unmatched to any gene: 11. Germline V gene lookup returns CDR1 MNHEY and CDR2 SMNVEV (reference sequence). CDR3 DNA: TGTGCCGCCCGGGACAGATATTTTCAGTTCTTC. The encoded protein is CAARDRYFQFF.

This clonotype has at least ten counts. DNA of the CDR3: TGCAGCGTTGGGGTCATGAACACTGAAGCTTTCTTT. It yields the protein CSVGVMNTEAFF. The V gene is TRBV29-1, the J gene TRBJ1-1; D gene ambiguous. The CDR3 sequence is 12 residues long. V lost 4 bases to trimming and J lost 0 bases, with 6 bases between them. Germline values: CDR1 SQVTM, CDR2 ANQGSEA.

This clonotype was found once. This rearrangement joins TRBV5-1 to TRBJ2-2; D not certain. V lost 2 bases to trimming and J lost 2 bases, with 10 bases between them. Germline V gene sequence: CDR1 SGHRS, CDR2 YFSETQ. This CDR3 spans 15 amino acids. The CDR3 region has the DNA TGCGCCAGCAGCTTCGCACTACCAAACACCGGGGAGCTGTTTTTT. Translated, it gives CASSFALPNTGELFF. The full variable domain, rest sourced from reference TRBV5-1 and TRBJ2-2, is KAGVTQTPRYLIKTRGQQVTLSCSPISGHRSVSWYQQTPGQGLQFLFEYFSETQRNKGNFPGRFSGRQFSNSRSEMNVSTLELGDSALYLCASSFALPNTGELFFGEGSRLTVL.

This rearrangement joins TRBV5-6 to TRBJ2-3; TRBD1 agrees at 12 bases. The length of the CDR3 is 15 residues. The V and J ends lost 4 bases and 4 bases, in that order; junction bases with no gene match: 4. Germline assignment: CDR1 SGHDT and CDR2 YYEEEE. CDR3 amino acids: CASSGTGGRADTQYF. The CDR3 nucleotides are TGTGCCAGCAGCGGGACAGGGGGCCGAGCAGATACGCAGTATTTT.

This clonotype was found many times. This chain links TRBV7-2 with TRBJ1-3, with 8 bases aligning to TRBD1. This CDR3 contains 14 residues. V trimming: 5 bases; J trimming: 4 bases; junction bases outside the gene matches: 4. Looked up from germline, CDR1 is SGHTA and CDR2 is FQGNSA. The CDR3 nucleotides read TGTGCCAGCAGCCCGACAGGGGCAGGAAACACCATATATTTT. It codes for CASSPTGAGNTIYF.

This clonotype was counted many times. J is TRBJ2-5 and V is TRBV5-4, with 9 bases identical to TRBD1. Looked up from germline, CDR1 is SGHNT and CDR2 is YYREEE (reference sequence). This CDR3 has 15 residues. V dropped 3 bases and J dropped 2; count of bases not matched to a gene: 5. CDR3 residues: CASSSGQGPQETQYF. As DNA, the CDR3 is TGTGCCAGCAGCTCCGGACAGGGGCCGCAAGAGACCCAGTACTTC.

This chain connects TRBV28 to TRBJ2-3; 12 bases map to TRBD2. With V trimmed by 6 bases and J by 5 bases, 6 bases remained unmatched. Germline V lookup: CDR1 MDHEN, CDR2 SYDVKM. The CDR3 has 15 residues. The CDR3 reads CASSRLAGDRDTQYF. CDR3 bases: TGTGCCAGCAGCAGACTAGCGGGGGATAGAGATACGCAGTATTTT.

Here the CDR3 reads CSARGEGYEQFF. The CDR3 region has the DNA TGCAGCGCGCGGGGGGAAGGCTATGAGCAGTTCTTC. The rearrangement joins TRBV29-1 to TRBJ2-1, with 8 bases aligning to TRBD2. The CDR3 totals 12 residues. Germline values: CDR1 SQVTM, CDR2 ANQGSEA. V lost 7 bases to trimming and J lost 8 bases; unmatched junction nucleotides: 7.

This clonotype has just a few counts. The chain joins TRBV6-2 or TRBV6-3 to TRBJ1-5, with no clear D. V gave up 0 bases and J gave up 6 bases, with 9 bases separating them. Germline lookup yields CDR1 MNHEY and CDR2 SVGEGT. The CDR3 extends over 14 amino acids. The CDR3 protein is CASSYSHSLQPQHF. The DNA for the CDR3 is TGTGCCAGCAGTTACTCGCACAGTCTTCAGCCCCAGCATTTT.

This chain uses TRBV20-1 with TRBJ2-5, with D possibly being TRBD2 (7 bases). The V end was cut by 0 bases, the J end by 7 bases, with 12 bases between. There are 13 residues in the CDR3. The germline V gene has CDR1 DFQATT and CDR2 SNEGSKA (reference sequence). CDR3 amino acids: CSAREPRGGTQYF. The CDR3 bases are TGCAGTGCTAGAGAACCTAGGGGGGGGACCCAGTACTTC.

This chain joins TRBV29-1 and TRBJ2-5, with 7 bases fitting TRBD1. V was pared by 5 bases and J by 4 bases, with 7 bases of the junction left unmatched. This CDR3 contains 13 residues. Germline CDR1 and CDR2: SQVTM and ANQGSEA. Written as DNA, the CDR3 is TGCAGCGTTCTCAGGGGGTTGGGAGAGACCCAGTACTTC. Translation: CSVLRGLGETQYF. The complete variable domain, with remaining parts taken from reference TRBV29-1 and TRBJ2-5, reads SAVISQKPSRDICQRGTSLTIQCQVDSQVTMMFWYRQQPGQSLTLIATANQGSEATYESGFVIDKFPISRPNLTFSTLTVSNMSPEDSSIYLCSVLRGLGETQYFGPGTRLLVL.

The chain combines TRBV25-1 with TRBJ2-1; D unclear. This CDR3 is 12 amino acids long. The V end lost 2 bases, the J end lost 8 bases, and 7 bases lay between the germline ends. Germline V gene data show CDR1 as MGHDK and CDR2 as SYGVNS. CDR3 coding DNA: TGTGCCAGCAGTGAAAGGTGGCATGAGCAGTTCTTC. It encodes CASSERWHEQFF. The full variable domain, in which reference TRBV25-1 and TRBJ2-1 provide the parts outside the CDR3, is EADIYQTPRYLVIGTGKKITLECSQTMGHDKMYWYQQDPGMELHLIHYSYGVNSTEKGDLSSESTVSRIRTEHFPLTLESARPSHTSQYLCASSERWHEQFFGPGTRLTVL.

This clonotype has at least ten counts. The V call is TRBV7-6, the J call TRBJ2-3, with D possibly being TRBD1 (5 bases). The CDR3 is 14 residues long. V shed 4 bases and J shed 3 bases, with 11 bases lying between them. CDR1 is SGHVS and CDR2 is FNYEAQ in the germline V gene. In DNA form, the CDR3 reads TGTGCCAGCAGCTCAGGGTTGATAACAGATACGCAGTATTTT. It translates to CASSSGLITDTQYF.